The rows below give T cell receptor beta chains drawn from one sample of a study of response to subunit inactivated influenza vaccine. In TCRdb, the RT-PCR reads were re-called with MiXCR into one record per CDR3 protein. The sample shows about 800,000 distinct CDR3 sequences, 21% of them seen only once. The source material was PBMCs from blood, sampled 5 to 6 days after vaccination. These receptor sequences come from a man aged 45-65 years who received an inactivated influenza vaccine. Each CDR3 is given with its conserved first and last residue. A D gene is named only where the DNA matches it firmly. Expanded clones are given a class, and other clones once, few, many or no size at all.

J gene | D gene | clone size | V gene | CDR3 protein | CDR3 DNA
TRBJ2-7 | . | few | TRBV11-2 | CASSLAVGGADEQYF | TGTGCCAGCAGCTTAGCGGTTGGGGGGGCGGACGAGCAGTACTTC
TRBJ1-5 | . | . | TRBV28 | CASSLWGGEPQHF | TGTGCCAGCAGTTTATGGGGGGGGGAGCCCCAGCATTTT
TRBJ1-1 | . | many | TRBV4-1 | CASSQLDPPEAFF | TGCGCCAGCAGCCAACTAGACCCCCCTGAAGCTTTCTTT
TRBJ2-7 | . | . | TRBV3-1 | CASSQSDYIGTYEQYF | TGTGCCAGCAGCCAATCTGACTACATCGGGACCTACGAGCAGTACTTC
TRBJ2-1 | . | . | TRBV11-2 | CASSPQGGSIVNEQFF | TGTGCCAGCAGCCCCCAAGGGGGGTCGATTGTCAATGAGCAGTTCTTC
TRBJ2-1 | . | few | TRBV7-2 | CASSPWGNSYNEQFF | TGTGCCAGCAGCCCCTGGGGAAACTCCTACAATGAGCAGTTCTTC
TRBJ2-1 | . | . | TRBV11-2 | CASSSPRGTYNEQFF | TGTGCCAGCAGCTCCCCACGGGGGACCTACAATGAGCAGTTCTTC
TRBJ2-4 | . | . | TRBV18 | CASSPDRSKNIQYF | TGTGCCAGCTCACCAGACAGGAGTAAAAACATTCAGTACTTC
TRBJ2-7 | . | few | TRBV12-3/TRBV12-4 | CASSFLAETYEQYF | TGTGCCAGCAGTTTTCTGGCGGAGACCTACGAGCAGTACTTC
TRBJ1-1 | . | few | TRBV20-1 | CSASSMVNTEAFF | TGCAGTGCTAGTAGTATGGTGAACACTGAAGCTTTCTTT
TRBJ2-2 | . | . | TRBV7-2 | CASSFRQQNTGELFF | TGTGCCAGCAGCTTCAGGCAACAGAACACCGGGGAGCTGTTTTTT
TRBJ1-5 | . | many | TRBV20-1 | CSARPAGLLSNQPQHF | TGCAGTGCTAGGCCGGCAGGGCTGTTGAGCAATCAGCCCCAGCATTTT
TRBJ2-1 | . | . | TRBV18 | CASSLRQTQFF | TGTGCCAGCTCATTACGACAGACGCAGTTCTTC
TRBJ1-1 | . | few | TRBV12-3/TRBV12-4 | CASRGENTEAFF | TGTGCCAGCAGGGGAGAAAACACTGAAGCTTTCTTT
TRBJ1-1 | . | . | TRBV12-3/TRBV12-4 | CASSPSRRNTEAFF | TGTGCCAGCAGTCCCTCGCGGCGGAACACTGAAGCTTTCTTT
TRBJ2-3 | . | few | TRBV29-1 | CSVGGNTDTQYF | TGCAGCGTTGGGGGAAACACAGATACGCAGTATTTT
TRBJ2-1 | . | many | TRBV5-1 | CASSLMASRNYNEQFF | TGCGCCAGCAGCTTGATGGCTAGCAGAAATTACAATGAGCAGTTCTTC
TRBJ2-2 | TRBD1 | . | TRBV5-1 | CASTGTGSTGELFF | TGCGCCAGCACCGGGACAGGGAGCACCGGGGAGCTGTTTTTT
TRBJ2-1 | . | . | TRBV30 | CAWAKTSYNEQFF | TGTGCCTGGGCAAAGACGTCCTACAATGAGCAGTTCTTC
TRBJ2-7 | . | . | TRBV7-6 | CASGLDHEGYYEQYF | TGTGCCAGCGGCTTAGATCATGAAGGGTACTACGAGCAGTACTTC
TRBJ2-3 | . | few | TRBV25-1 | CASSEASTDTQYF | TGTGCCAGCAGTGAGGCGAGCACAGATACGCAGTATTTT
TRBJ2-5 | TRBD2 | many | TRBV7-2 | CASSLAHGGSLYQETQYF | TGTGCCAGCAGCTTAGCGCATGGCGGGAGCCTGTACCAAGAGACCCAGTACTTC
TRBJ2-7 | . | few | TRBV10-3 | CAINRDTDYEQYF | TGTGCCATCAACCGGGACACCGACTACGAGCAGTACTTC
TRBJ2-1 | . | . | TRBV4-3 | CASSQQLQGNEQFF | TGCGCCAGCAGCCAGCAACTCCAGGGCAATGAGCAGTTCTTC
TRBJ2-3 | . | few | TRBV2 | CASSHMSGPDTQYF | TGTGCCAGCAGCCATATGTCGGGACCAGATACGCAGTATTTT
TRBJ2-1 | TRBD1 | . | TRBV3-1 | CASSQYRGPYNEQFF | TGTGCCAGCAGCCAATACAGGGGGCCCTACAATGAGCAGTTCTTC
TRBJ1-1 | . | . | TRBV6-5 | CASSYDPNTEAFF | TGTGCCAGCAGTTACGATCCGAACACTGAAGCTTTCTTT
TRBJ2-1 | . | . | TRBV23-1 | CASSLQACRGEQFF | TGCGCCAGCAGTCTCCAGGCCTGTCGCGGTGAGCAGTTCTTC
TRBJ2-2 | TRBD1 | few | TRBV5-1 | CASSLEVGGPNTGELFF | TGCGCCAGCAGCTTGGAGGTAGGGGGCCCGAACACCGGGGAGCTGTTTTTT
TRBJ2-7 | . | few | TRBV20-1 | CSARARGSYEQYF | TGCAGTGCTAGGGCCCGGGGATCCTACGAGCAGTACTTC
TRBJ2-1 | TRBD1 | . | TRBV15 | CATSRPQGARNEQFF | TGTGCCACCAGCAGGCCACAGGGGGCCAGAAATGAGCAGTTCTTC
TRBJ1-5 | . | many | TRBV28 | CASSQTDQPQHF | TGTGCCAGCAGCCAGACAGATCAGCCCCAGCATTTT